This T cell receptor (beta chain) appears in the sequencing data of a study of CD8 T cells in Susac syndrome. Reverse transcription used roughly 0.45 to 1 ug RNA and random hexamers. A single record per CDR3 protein comes from TCRdb applying MiXCR to the immunoSEQ multiplex PCR reads. The profile shows about 150,000 distinct CDR3 sequences, around 95% of them singletons. V was clipped by 7 bases and J by 5 bases, with 17 bases between them. This CDR3 has 14 amino acids. From germline, CDR1 is MNHEY and CDR2 SVGAGI. The sample consisted of CD8+ T cells from PBMCs. The genes are TRBV6-5 and TRBJ2-5, with D hard to call. The source is a human donor with multiple sclerosis. This chain's CDR3 is CASTAAGVWETQYF. In nucleotides, the CDR3 is TGTGCCAGCACCGCAGCTGGGGTATGGGAGACCCAGTACTTC.